These 10 T cell receptor beta chains were sequenced from one sample in a study of T cell clones after liver transplantation. The table came from immunoSEQ multiplex PCR; TCRdb's copy has only in-frame clones and leaves some out. The sample consists of about 45,000 clones, roughly 86% of them appearing once. The source material was CD4+ T cells from blood, sampled 24 months after liver transplant. The receptors originated from a human patient who received a liver transplant. Some T cells could come from the graft donor.

This chain links TRBV27 with TRBJ2-7; D is unresolved. The V gene lost 5 bases and the J gene lost 3 bases, with 14 bases spanning the gap. CDR3 size: 14 residues. Germline V gene data show CDR1 as MNHEY and CDR2 as SMNVEV (reference sequence). CDR3 nucleotide sequence: TGTGCCAGCAGTCCGTCGGGCCGGTTCTACGAGCAGTACTTC. Protein product: CASSPSGRFYEQYF.

The chain has TRBV11-3 and TRBJ2-1; D not resolved. Trimming left V 5 bases short and J 5 bases short, with 13 bases between. The CDR3 has 14 amino acids. Germline assignment: CDR1 SGHNT and CDR2 YENEEA. The CDR3 DNA is TGTGCCAGCAGCCCATCCACGGTCCACAATGAGCAGTTCTTC. Amino acids: CASSPSTVHNEQFF.

The gene calls are TRBV7-9 and TRBJ2-2; possibly TRBD2 for D (5 bases). Germline V gene lookup returns CDR1 SEHNR and CDR2 FQNEAQ (reference sequence). Trimming pared 4 bases from V and 0 bases from J, leaving 9 bases between. The CDR3 has 15 amino acids. CDR3 residues: CASSSLGANTGELFF. For the CDR3, the DNA is TGTGCCAGCAGCTCGTTGGGAGCGAACACCGGGGAGCTGTTTTTT.

The chain has TRBV18 and TRBJ2-7; unclear D gene. CDR3 size: 15 residues. In germline, CDR1 is KGHSH, CDR2 LQKENI. Trimming pared 5 bases from V and 2 bases from J, leaving 16 bases between. CDR3 sequence: CASSVRPDDPYEQYF. CDR3 nucleotide sequence: TGTGCCAGCTCAGTTCGCCCGGATGACCCCTACGAGCAGTACTTC.

This rearrangement joins TRBV28 to TRBJ1-4, with 7 bases lining up with TRBD1. This CDR3 region has 14 residues. From germline, CDR1 is MDHEN and CDR2 SYDVKM. V was pared by 10 bases and J by 4 bases, with 9 bases of the junction left unmatched. The DNA for the CDR3 is TGTGCCACCAAAACAGGGGCCCATAATGAAAAACTGTTTTTT. It codes for CATKTGAHNEKLFF.

This clone has more than one count but fewer than ten. CDR3 in DNA: TGTGCCAGCAGCTTAATTAGTCTCATTGAGCAAGAGACCCAGTACTTC. The encoded protein is CASSLISLIEQETQYF. The J gene is TRBJ2-5, the V gene TRBV7-2; D is unclear. V was pared by 2 bases and J by 2 bases, with 15 bases between. The CDR3 spans 16 residues. CDR1 is SGHTA, CDR2 FQGNSA, per germline.

V is TRBV29-1 and J is TRBJ2-3; no reliable D call. Germline V CDR1 and CDR2: SQVTM, ANQGSEA. Trimming stripped 4 bases from V and 1 base from J, with 6 bases between. This CDR3 is 12 amino acids long. Written as DNA, the CDR3 is TGCAGCGTTGGCTCCGGCACAGATACGCAGTATTTT. This codes for CSVGSGTDTQYF.

V is TRBV5-1 and J is TRBJ1-2, with D perhaps matching TRBD1 (5 bases). The CDR3 is 14 residues long. The V gene lost 4 bases and the J gene lost 4 bases, with 14 bases spanning the gap. CDR1 SGHRS and CDR2 YFSETQ come from the germline V gene. CDR3 nucleotide sequence: TGCGCCAGCAGCCAATCGGGGGTTACCTATGGCTACACCTTC. Translated: CASSQSGVTYGYTF.

This clone was seen only once. The chain combines TRBV18 with TRBJ1-4; the D gene is possibly TRBD1 (6 bases). Trimming took off 5 bases at V and 5 bases at J, with 15 bases between the two ends. Germline lookup yields CDR1 KGHSH and CDR2 LQKENI. CDR3 length equals 15 residues. This CDR3 is CASSEGGQGNEKLFF. The CDR3 DNA reads TGTGCCAGCTCAGAAGGAGGTCAGGGGAATGAAAAACTGTTTTTT.

The chain employs TRBV7-3 and TRBJ2-2; the D is unclear. The CDR3 contains 13 residues. Germline assignment: CDR1 SGHTA and CDR2 FQGTGA. Trimming took off 2 bases at V and 7 bases at J, with 8 bases between the two ends. The CDR3 region has the DNA TGTGCCAGCAGCTTAGGTCCTTTCGGGGAGCTGTTTTTT. Translated, it gives CASSLGPFGELFF.